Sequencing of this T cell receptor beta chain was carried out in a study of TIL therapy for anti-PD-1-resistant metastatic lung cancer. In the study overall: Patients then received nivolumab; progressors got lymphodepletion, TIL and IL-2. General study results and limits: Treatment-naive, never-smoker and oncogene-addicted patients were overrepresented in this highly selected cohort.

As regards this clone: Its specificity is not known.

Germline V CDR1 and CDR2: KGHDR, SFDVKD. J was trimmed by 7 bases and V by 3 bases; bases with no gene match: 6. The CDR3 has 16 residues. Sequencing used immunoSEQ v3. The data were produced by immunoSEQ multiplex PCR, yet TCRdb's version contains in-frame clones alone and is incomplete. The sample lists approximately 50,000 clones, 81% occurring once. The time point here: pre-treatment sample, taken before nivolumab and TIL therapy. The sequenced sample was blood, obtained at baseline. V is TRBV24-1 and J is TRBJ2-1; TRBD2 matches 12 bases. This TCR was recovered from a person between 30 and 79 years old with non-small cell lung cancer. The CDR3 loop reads CATSDPSGGGINEQFF. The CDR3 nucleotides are TGTGCCACCAGTGATCCTAGCGGGGGGGGTATTAATGAGCAGTTCTTC.